This T cell receptor (beta chain) stems from a study of T cell changes during pregnancy in multiple sclerosis. Generated by immunoSEQ multiplex PCR, the TCRdb table keeps only in-frame clones and is missing some. The sample includes 50,000 to 65,000 clones, less than 95% of them seen just once. Germline loops: CDR1 LNHDA, CDR2 SQIVND (reference sequence). Trimming at V came to 6 bases and at J to 4 bases, leaving 2 bases not matched to a gene. This CDR3 contains 13 residues. The chain carries TRBV19 and TRBJ1-1; 10 bases are shared with TRBD1. The TCR sequence derives from a female donor in good health, enrolled as a control in a pregnancy study. The sequenced sample was peripheral blood, obtained in the third trimester of pregnancy. The CDR3 sequence is CASRRDRGTEAFF. In nucleotides, the CDR3 is TGTGCCAGTAGAAGGGACAGGGGCACTGAAGCTTTCTTT.